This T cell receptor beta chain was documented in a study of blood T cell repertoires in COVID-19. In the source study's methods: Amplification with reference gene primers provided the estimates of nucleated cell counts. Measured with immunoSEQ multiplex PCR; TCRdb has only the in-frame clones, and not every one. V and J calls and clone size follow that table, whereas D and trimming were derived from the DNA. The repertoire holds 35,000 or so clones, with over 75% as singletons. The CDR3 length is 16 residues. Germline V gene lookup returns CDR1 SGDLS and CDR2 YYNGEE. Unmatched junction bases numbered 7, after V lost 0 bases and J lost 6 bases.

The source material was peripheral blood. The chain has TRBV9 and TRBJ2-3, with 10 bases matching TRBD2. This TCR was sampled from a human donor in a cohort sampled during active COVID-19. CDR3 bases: TGTGCCAGCAGCGTAGGAAGCGGGAGGGTCGCGGATACGCAGTATTTT. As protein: CASSVGSGRVADTQYF. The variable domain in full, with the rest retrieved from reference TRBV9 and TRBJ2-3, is DSGVTQTPKHLITATGQRVTLRCSPRSGDLSVYWYQQSLDQGLQFLIQYYNGEERAKGNILERFSAQQFPDLHSELNLSSLELGDSALYFCASSVGSGRVADTQYFGPGTRLTVL.